The clone carrying this TCR beta chain was detected ten times or more. Its antigen is unknown. The data were taken from a study of T cell repertoires in cytomegalovirus infection. Study-level information: Selected CMV epitopes included recently identified HLA-C-restricted ones as well as well-studied HLA-B-restricted ones. A matching HLA type, together with CMV infection, was signaled by public TCR beta signatures. Study-wide findings and caveats: The cumulative frequency of public TCR beta families distinguished individuals who carried CMV together with the relevant HLA. Clonotype analysis showed dominance of the ex vivo response by HLA-C-restricted CMV-specific TCR beta clonotypes.

V lost 7 bases and J lost 4; bases outside the gene matches: 8. The CDR3 length is 15 residues. Germline lookup yields CDR1 MDHEN and CDR2 SYDVKM. From the reads, TCRdb called clonotypes with MiXCR, one entry per CDR3 protein. The data contain roughly 80,000 distinct CDR3 sequences, roughly a quarter of them singletons. Sequences were derived from CD8+ T cells from cultured PBMCs, sampled from culture after CMV antigen stimulation. This receptor was taken from a human donor in good health (CMV status not recorded). Some clones in this sample may be carry-over from other donors' samples. The chain joins TRBV28 to TRBJ1-5; TRBD1 matches 9 bases. CDR3 residues: CASTEDRGGNQPQHF. The CDR3 coding sequence is TGTGCCAGCACCGAAGACAGGGGGGGAAATCAGCCCCAGCATTTT.